The rows below give T cell receptor beta chains drawn from one sample of a study of T cell repertoires in ileal Crohn's disease. Sequencing was performed with immunoSEQ multiplex PCR; in TCRdb, only in-frame clones are kept and a portion is missing. The data hold roughly 5,700 clones, with about four fifths observed a single time. Specimen: ileal tissue. Receptor source: an adult with Crohn's disease. Both conserved end residues are part of each CDR3. The D gene is left open where the match is weak. Rows give clone size only sometimes, using once, few, many, or a class for an expanded clone.

D	J	size	V	CDR3	DNA
-	TRBJ1-1	few	TRBV4-1	CASSQGLGQAAFF	TGCGCCAGCAGCCAGGGATTAGGGCAGGCGGCTTTCTTT
TRBD1	TRBJ1-5	-	TRBV2	CASSGTGTGNQPQHF	TGTGCCAGCAGTGGAACCGGGACAGGGAATCAGCCCCAGCATTTT
TRBD1	TRBJ2-1	-	TRBV5-6	CASSLVFRGQISYNEQFF	TGTGCCAGCAGCTTGGTATTTAGGGGGCAGATATCCTACAATGAGCAGTTCTTC
-	TRBJ2-3	-	TRBV18	CASSASTDTQYF	TGTGCCAGCTCAGCGAGCACAGATACGCAGTATTTT
TRBD2	TRBJ2-7	-	TRBV10-3	CAIGTSDTYEQYF	TGTGCCATCGGGACTAGCGATACCTACGAGCAGTACTTC
-	TRBJ1-1	-	TRBV7-9	CASSPIDRNTEAFF	TGTGCCAGCAGCCCGATCGACAGGAACACTGAAGCTTTCTTT
TRBD1	TRBJ2-1	few	TRBV18	CASSPSGTGGYNEQFF	TGTGCCAGCTCACCATCCGGGACAGGGGGATACAATGAGCAGTTCTTC
-	TRBJ2-7	-	TRBV5-1	CASSRQGGGYSYEQYF	TGCGCCAGCAGCCGTCAGGGTGGGGGATACTCCTACGAGCAGTACTTC
-	TRBJ1-2	-	TRBV10-3	CAITVDLTNYGYTF	TGTGCCATCACCGTCGACCTAACTAACTATGGCTACACCTTC
-	TRBJ2-2	-	TRBV18	CASSPTSNVGVRTGELFF	TGTGCCAGCTCACCAACAAGTAATGTAGGGGTACGGACCGGGGAGCTGTTTTTT